The present entry profiles one TCR beta chain with its context. The antigen is unknown. Researchers ran immunoSEQ v3.0 at survey level. The target of sequencing was roughly 40,000-50,000 T-cell genomes per sample. TCRdb's copy holds only in-frame clones and misses some; the assay was immunoSEQ multiplex PCR. The data hold tens of thousands of clones, with roughly 78% observed a single time. Every single participant having HIV got treatment inside the United States. The sample comes from a study of long-term antiretroviral therapy in people with HIV. Whole-study results and caveats: Older ART regimens may have been in use when blood was drawn between about 2003 and 2017.

Looked up from germline, CDR1 is MDHEN and CDR2 is SYDVKM. The CDR3 loop spans 14 amino acids. The V and J ends lost 3 bases and 3 bases respectively, with 11 bases between them. The specimen comprised unsorted PBMCs, sampled 0.3 years after starting antiretroviral therapy. This chain joins TRBV28 and TRBJ2-5, with D possibly being TRBD1 (6 bases). The clonotype was recovered from a man in his forties with HIV. The CDR3 nucleotides are TGTGCCAGCAGTTTTGGGGGCGAGGAAGAGACCCAGTACTTC. Translation: CASSFGGEEETQYF.